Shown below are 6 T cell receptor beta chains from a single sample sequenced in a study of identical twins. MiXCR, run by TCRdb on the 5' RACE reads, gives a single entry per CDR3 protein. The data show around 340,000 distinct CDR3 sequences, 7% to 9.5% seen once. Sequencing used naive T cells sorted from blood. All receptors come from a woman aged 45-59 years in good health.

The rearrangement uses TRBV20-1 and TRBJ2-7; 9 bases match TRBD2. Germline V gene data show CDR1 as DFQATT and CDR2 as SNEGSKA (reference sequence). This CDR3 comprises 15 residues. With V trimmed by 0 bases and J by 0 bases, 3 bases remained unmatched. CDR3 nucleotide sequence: TGCAGTGCTAGAGATAGCGGGAGCTCCTCCTACGAGCAGTACGTC. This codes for CSARDSGSSSYEQYV.

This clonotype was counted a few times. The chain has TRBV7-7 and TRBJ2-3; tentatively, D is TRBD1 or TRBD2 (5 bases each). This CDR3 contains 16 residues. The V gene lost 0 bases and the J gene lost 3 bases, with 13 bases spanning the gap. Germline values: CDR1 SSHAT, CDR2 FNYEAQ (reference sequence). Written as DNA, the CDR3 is TGTGCCAGCAGCTTAGCGCCGGGGCGGCTAACAGATACGCAGTATTTT. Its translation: CASSLAPGRLTDTQYF.

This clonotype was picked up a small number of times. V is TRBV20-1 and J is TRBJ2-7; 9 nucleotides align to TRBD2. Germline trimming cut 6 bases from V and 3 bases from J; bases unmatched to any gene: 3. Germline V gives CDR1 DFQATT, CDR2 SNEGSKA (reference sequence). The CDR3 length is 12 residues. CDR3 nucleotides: TGCAGTGCCGGGACTAGCAGCTACGAGCAGTACTTC. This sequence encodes CSAGTSSYEQYF.

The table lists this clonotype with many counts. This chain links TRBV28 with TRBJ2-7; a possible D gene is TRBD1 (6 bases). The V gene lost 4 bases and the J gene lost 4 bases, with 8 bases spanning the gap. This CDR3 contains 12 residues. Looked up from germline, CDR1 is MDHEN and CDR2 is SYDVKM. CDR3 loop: CASSSGQYEQYV. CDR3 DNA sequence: TGTGCCAGCAGTTCCGGACAGTACGAGCAGTACGTC.

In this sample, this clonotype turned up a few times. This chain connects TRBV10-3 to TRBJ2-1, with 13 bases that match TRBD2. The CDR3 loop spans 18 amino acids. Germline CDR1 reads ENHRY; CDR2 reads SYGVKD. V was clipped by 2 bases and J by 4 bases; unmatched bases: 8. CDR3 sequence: CAISEAGGTSGTYNEQFF. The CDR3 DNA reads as TGTGCCATCAGTGAGGCCGGAGGGACTAGCGGGACTTACAATGAGCAGTTCTTC.

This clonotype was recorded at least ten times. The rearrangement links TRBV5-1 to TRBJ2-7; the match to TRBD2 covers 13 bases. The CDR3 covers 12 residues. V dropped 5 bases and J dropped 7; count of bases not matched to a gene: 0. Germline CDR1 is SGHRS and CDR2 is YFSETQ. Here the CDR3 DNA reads TGCGCCAGCAGGACTAGCGGGGGGGAGCAGTACTTC. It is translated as CASRTSGGEQYF.